This TCR beta chain came from a study of cytomegalovirus exposure and HLA in healthy donors. Study-level results: What a later analysis reportedly showed was that an Asian-associated ancestry cluster had fewer N-insertions than the approximately 700-donor mean.

The CDR3 has 13 residues. Germline loops: CDR1 SQVTM, CDR2 ANQGSEA. Trimming at V came to 0 bases and at J to 7 bases, leaving 2 bases not matched to a gene. The sample holds a few counts of this clone. Antigen unknown. Use of 60 Vbeta and 13 Jbeta primers characterized the PCR. Clones were sequenced by immunoSEQ multiplex PCR, and TCRdb holds only the in-frame ones, with some missing. The sample lists 95,000 to 150,000 clones; approximately 15% were seen once. The sequenced sample was PBMCs. The rearrangement links TRBV29-1 to TRBJ2-2, with TRBD1 identical over 7 bases. The TCR sequence derives from a woman aged 18-30 years in good health and CMV-seronegative. In DNA, the CDR3 is TGCAGCGTTGAAGAAACAGGGGTCGGGGAGCTGTTTTTT. Amino acids: CSVEETGVGELFF.